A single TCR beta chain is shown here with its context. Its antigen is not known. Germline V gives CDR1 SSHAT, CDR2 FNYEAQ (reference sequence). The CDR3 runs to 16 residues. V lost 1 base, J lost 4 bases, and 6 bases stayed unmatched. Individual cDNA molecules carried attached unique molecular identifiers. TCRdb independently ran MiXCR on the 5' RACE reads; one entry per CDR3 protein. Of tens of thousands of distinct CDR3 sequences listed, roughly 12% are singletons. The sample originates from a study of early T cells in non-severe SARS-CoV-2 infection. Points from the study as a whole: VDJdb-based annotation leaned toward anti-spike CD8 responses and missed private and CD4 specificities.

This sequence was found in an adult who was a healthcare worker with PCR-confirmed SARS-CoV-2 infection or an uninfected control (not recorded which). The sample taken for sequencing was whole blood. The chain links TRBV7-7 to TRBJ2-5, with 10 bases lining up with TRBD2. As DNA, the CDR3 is TGTGCCAGCAGCTTAGGGTCTTCTAGCGGGGGAGAGACCCAGTACTTC. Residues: CASSLGSSSGGETQYF.